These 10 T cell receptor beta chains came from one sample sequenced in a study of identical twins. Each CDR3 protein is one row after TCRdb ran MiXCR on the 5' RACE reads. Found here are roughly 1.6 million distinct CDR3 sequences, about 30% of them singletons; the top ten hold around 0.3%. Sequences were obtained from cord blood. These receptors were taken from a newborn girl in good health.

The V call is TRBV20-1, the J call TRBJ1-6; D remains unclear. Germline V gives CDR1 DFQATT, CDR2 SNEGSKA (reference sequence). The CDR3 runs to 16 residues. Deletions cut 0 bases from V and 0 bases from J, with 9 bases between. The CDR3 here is CSARDQRHSYNSPLHF. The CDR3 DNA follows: TGCAGTGCTAGAGATCAGCGACACTCCTATAATTCACCCCTCCACTTT.

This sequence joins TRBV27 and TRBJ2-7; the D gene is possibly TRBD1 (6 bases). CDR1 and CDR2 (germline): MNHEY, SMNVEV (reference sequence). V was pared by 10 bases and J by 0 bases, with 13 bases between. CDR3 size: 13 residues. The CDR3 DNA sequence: TGTGCCACCACAGGGCCCAGCTCCTACGAGCAGTACTTC. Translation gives CATTGPSSYEQYF.

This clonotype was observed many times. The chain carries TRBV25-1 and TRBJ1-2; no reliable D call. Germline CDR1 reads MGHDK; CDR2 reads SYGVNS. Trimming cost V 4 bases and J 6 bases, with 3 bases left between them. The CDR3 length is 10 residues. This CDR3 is CASSADGYTF. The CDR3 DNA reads TGTGCCAGCAGTGCCGATGGCTACACCTTC.

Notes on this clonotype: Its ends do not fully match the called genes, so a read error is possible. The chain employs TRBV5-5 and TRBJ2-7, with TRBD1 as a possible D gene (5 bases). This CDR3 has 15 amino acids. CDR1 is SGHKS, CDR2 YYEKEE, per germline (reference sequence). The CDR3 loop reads CACSLFRPGQTWEYF. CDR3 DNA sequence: TGTGCCTGCAGCTTGTTTAGGCCCGGACAAACTTGGGAGTACTTC.

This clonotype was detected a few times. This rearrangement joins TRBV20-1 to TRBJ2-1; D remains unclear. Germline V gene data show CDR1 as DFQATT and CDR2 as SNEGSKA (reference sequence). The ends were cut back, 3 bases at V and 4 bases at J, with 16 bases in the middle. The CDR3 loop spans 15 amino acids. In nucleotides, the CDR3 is TGCAGTGCTAGTTCCGGCCCGCTCACATACAATGAGCAGTTCTTC. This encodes CSASSGPLTYNEQFF.

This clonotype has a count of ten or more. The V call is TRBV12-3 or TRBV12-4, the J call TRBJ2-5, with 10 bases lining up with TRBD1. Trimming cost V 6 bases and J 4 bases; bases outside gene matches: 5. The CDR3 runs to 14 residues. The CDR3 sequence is CASSPDRGRETQYF. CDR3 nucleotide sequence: TGTGCCAGCAGCCCCGACAGGGGGCGAGAGACCCAGTACTTC.

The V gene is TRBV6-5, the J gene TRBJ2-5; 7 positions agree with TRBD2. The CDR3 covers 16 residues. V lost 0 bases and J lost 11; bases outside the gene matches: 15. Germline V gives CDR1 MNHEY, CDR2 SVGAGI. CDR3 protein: CASSYSTASGPYGQYF. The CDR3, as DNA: TGTGCCAGCAGTTACTCGACGGCTAGCGGTCCCTACGGGCAGTACTTC.

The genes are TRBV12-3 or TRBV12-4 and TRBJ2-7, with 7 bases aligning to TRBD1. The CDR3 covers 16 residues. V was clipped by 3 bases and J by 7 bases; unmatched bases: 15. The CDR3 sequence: CASSLQGGALKGEQYF. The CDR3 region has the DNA TGTGCCAGCAGTTTGCAAGGGGGCGCCCTGAAGGGTGAGCAGTACTTC.

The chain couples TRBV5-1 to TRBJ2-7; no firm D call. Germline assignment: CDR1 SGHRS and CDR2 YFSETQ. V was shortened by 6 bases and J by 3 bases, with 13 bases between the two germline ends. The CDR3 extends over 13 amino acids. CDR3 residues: CASTLKTGYEQYF. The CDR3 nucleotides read TGCGCCAGCACCCTTAAGACTGGCTACGAGCAGTACTTC.

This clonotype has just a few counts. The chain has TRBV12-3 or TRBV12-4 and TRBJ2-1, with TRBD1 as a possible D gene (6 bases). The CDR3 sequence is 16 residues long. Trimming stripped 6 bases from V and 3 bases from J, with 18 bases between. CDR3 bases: TGTGCCAGCAGGGGGGCAGCGCTAACGAGCTACAATGAGCAGTTCTTC. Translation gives CASRGAALTSYNEQFF.